Here is one T cell receptor beta chain with its context. TCRdb's table, derived via immunoSEQ multiplex PCR, lists solely in-frame clones and lacks some. Of 68,000 or so clones listed, roughly 93% are singletons. This entry belongs to a study of technical replicates of blood from a few donors. J lost 9 bases, V lost 4 bases, and 7 bases had no gene match. From germline, CDR1 is ENHRY and CDR2 SYGVKD. CDR3 length: 14 residues. The sequenced sample was T cells isolated from PBMCs. The source of this sequence is a human donor in good health. The chain couples TRBV10-3 to TRBJ2-1, with TRBD1 identical over 9 bases. In DNA, the CDR3 is TGTGCCATCAGTGTAAGGGAACAGGGGGCTGAGCAGTTCTTC. Translated, it gives CAISVREQGAEQFF.